The 32 T cell receptor beta chains below come from one sample, sequenced in a study of blood T cell repertoires in COVID-19. TCRdb's table, derived via immunoSEQ multiplex PCR, lists solely in-frame clones and lacks some. The table includes around 30,000 clones, under 95% detected once. The sequencing input was peripheral blood. These receptors originate from a middle-aged man with active COVID-19.

The chain employs TRBV29-1 and TRBJ1-1; weak D call: TRBD1 (6 bases). Germline CDR1 SQVTM, CDR2 ANQGSEA. CDR3 size: 14 residues. Trimming removed 7 bases from V and 5 bases from J, with 20 bases in between. The chain's CDR3 is CSALNGGARTEAFF. CDR3 DNA sequence: TGCAGCGCCCTGAATGGGGGGGCGCGTACTGAAGCTTTCTTT.

The chain joins TRBV5-4 to TRBJ2-7, with 7 bases fitting TRBD2. The J segment lost 3 bases and the V segment lost 1 base, leaving 10 bases of the junction unmatched. The CDR3 is 16 residues long. Germline V gene lookup returns CDR1 SGHNT and CDR2 YYREEE (reference sequence). CDR3 residues: CASSLWPAGRNYEQYF. CDR3 in DNA: TGTGCCAGCAGCTTGTGGCCAGCCGGGAGGAACTACGAGCAGTACTTC.

V and J are TRBV5-1 and TRBJ1-2; D may be TRBD1 (6 bases). This CDR3 is 15 amino acids long. Germline values: CDR1 SGHRS, CDR2 YFSETQ. V dropped 5 bases and J dropped 4 bases, with 18 bases sitting between them. The CDR3 coding sequence is TGCGCCAGCAGATCAGGGGCGACCGAACCCTATGGCTACACCTTC. It yields the protein CASRSGATEPYGYTF. The entire variable domain, with the rest obtained from reference TRBV5-1 and TRBJ1-2, is as follows: KAGVTQTPRYLIKTRGQQVTLSCSPISGHRSVSWYQQTPGQGLQFLFEYFSETQRNKGNFPGRFSGRQFSNSRSEMNVSTLELGDSALYLCASRSGATEPYGYTFGSGTRLTVV.

The rearrangement joins TRBV27 to TRBJ2-7; the match to TRBD2 covers 7 bases. The CDR3 loop spans 14 amino acids. V dropped 3 bases and J dropped 2; count of bases not matched to a gene: 4. Germline CDR1 is MNHEY and CDR2 is SMNVEV (reference sequence). CDR3 DNA: TGTGCCAGCAGTTTGGGGGGGAGTCCCTACGAGCAGTACTTC. It translates to CASSLGGSPYEQYF.

This chain joins TRBV6-1 and TRBJ2-2; 8 bases match TRBD1. The CDR3 has 13 amino acids. The V and J ends lost 3 bases and 6 bases, in that order; junction bases with no gene match: 0. CDR1 and CDR2 (germline): MNHNS, SASEGT. CDR3 sequence (DNA): TGTGCCAGCAGTGACAGGGGGCCCGGGGAGCTGTTTTTT. As protein: CASSDRGPGELFF.

The chain couples TRBV27 to TRBJ2-5, with D possibly TRBD2 on 6 matching bases. Looked up from germline, CDR1 is MNHEY and CDR2 is SMNVEV (reference sequence). The CDR3 consists of 18 residues. With 8 bases removed from V and 2 bases from J, the gap between germline ends came to 27 bases. CDR3 DNA: TGTGCCAGCTCCGGGAGTAGAGGACGGAGAATGGCTCAAGAGACCCAGTACTTC. Its translation: CASSGSRGRRMAQETQYF.

CDR3 DNA sequence: TGTGCCAGCAGCTTAGGCTCCGGTCCCCATTCACCCCTCCACTTT. Translating gives CASSLGSGPHSPLHF. The V gene is TRBV7-6, the J gene TRBJ1-6, with D hard to call. Trimming left V 1 base short and J 8 bases short, with 12 bases between. CDR3 size: 15 residues. The germline gives CDR1 SGHVS, CDR2 FNYEAQ.

This chain joins TRBV6-6 and TRBJ1-1, with a tentative D call TRBD1 (6 bases). Trimming took 0 bases from V and 5 from J, leaving 16 bases between them. Germline CDR1 reads MNHNY; CDR2 reads SVGAGI (reference sequence). This CDR3 is built from 16 residues. CDR3 sequence reads: CASSYSNRVGRTEAFF. The CDR3 DNA sequence: TGTGCCAGCAGTTACTCAAACAGGGTAGGGAGAACTGAAGCTTTCTTT.

V and J are TRBV9 and TRBJ2-1, with 10 bases lining up with TRBD2. The germline CDR1 and CDR2 sequences are SGDLS and YYNGEE. The V gene end was trimmed by 3 bases and the J gene end by 5 bases; junction bases not matched to a gene: 2. The CDR3 spans 14 residues. The DNA of the CDR3 is TGTGCCAGCAGCGGGACTAGCGGCAACAATGAGCAGTTCTTC. It encodes CASSGTSGNNEQFF.

This chain connects TRBV29-1 to TRBJ2-2; possible D gene TRBD2, 5 bases. This CDR3 is 16 amino acids long. The germline gives CDR1 SQVTM, CDR2 ANQGSEA. V was trimmed by 7 bases and J by 4 bases, leaving 22 bases between them. CDR3 nucleotide sequence: TGCAGCGCCTCGCGTTCGGGGATCCGGGGCACCGGGGAGCTGTTTTTT. Protein sequence: CSASRSGIRGTGELFF.

This clone was observed a single time. This rearrangement joins TRBV19 to TRBJ2-2; TRBD2 agrees at 10 bases. CDR3 length: 17 amino acids. Germline CDR1 reads LNHDA; CDR2 reads SQIVND (reference sequence). V trimming: 5 bases; J trimming: 2 bases; junction bases outside the gene matches: 8. CDR3 residues: CASSGAGLAINTGELFF. The CDR3 DNA follows: TGTGCCAGTAGTGGGGCGGGACTAGCGATAAACACCGGGGAGCTGTTTTTT.

This sequence joins TRBV19 and TRBJ1-5; TRBD1 aligns across 10 bases. Germline V gives CDR1 LNHDA, CDR2 SQIVND (reference sequence). The CDR3 runs to 14 residues. The V gene end was trimmed by 11 bases and the J gene end by 6 bases; junction bases not matched to a gene: 10. CDR3 amino acids: CAARLGQGSQPQHF. CDR3 nucleotide sequence: TGTGCCGCTAGATTGGGACAGGGGAGTCAGCCCCAGCATTTT.

The rearrangement links TRBV7-6 to TRBJ2-1, with 8 bases matching TRBD1. The length of the CDR3 is 15 residues. The V segment lost 4 bases and the J segment 8 bases; nucleotides outside the gene matches: 10. The germline gives CDR1 SGHVS, CDR2 FNYEAQ. CDR3 in amino acids: CASSSRQGWGDEQFF. The CDR3 DNA is TGTGCCAGCAGCTCCCGACAGGGGTGGGGGGATGAGCAGTTCTTC. Full variable domain (missing parts from reference TRBV7-6 and TRBJ2-1): GAGVSQSPRYKVTKRGQDVALRCDPISGHVSLYWYRQALGQGPEFLTYFNYEAQQDKSGLPNDRFSAERPEGSISTLTIQRTEQRDSAMYRCASSSRQGWGDEQFFGPGTRLTVL.

This clone was seen once. The V gene is TRBV12-5, the J gene TRBJ1-5, with TRBD1 matching over 8 bases. The CDR3 contains 14 residues. The V segment lost 6 bases and the J segment 3 bases; nucleotides outside the gene matches: 4. Germline loops: CDR1 LGHNT, CDR2 FRNRAP. CDR3 protein: CASGLDRVNQPQHF. CDR3 sequence (DNA): TGTGCTAGTGGACTGGACAGGGTCAATCAGCCCCAGCATTTT.

The chain uses TRBV27 and TRBJ2-4; TRBD1 is a possible D gene (6 bases). The CDR3 is 15 residues long. Trimming cost V 3 bases and J 0 bases, with 9 bases left between them. Germline V gene lookup returns CDR1 MNHEY and CDR2 SMNVEV (reference sequence). The CDR3 bases are TGTGCCAGCAGTTTTACAGGGCTAGCCAAAAACATTCAGTACTTC. Its translation is CASSFTGLAKNIQYF.

The chain employs TRBV2 and TRBJ1-5, with 7 bases fitting TRBD1. The ends lost 6 bases at V and 2 bases at J; junction bases unmatched: 7. Germline loops: CDR1 SNHLY, CDR2 FYNNEI. This CDR3 comprises 15 residues. CDR3 nucleotides: TGTGCCAGCAGAATGATCCAGGGGGGCAATCAGCCCCAGCATTTT. Translated, it gives CASRMIQGGNQPQHF.

The genes are TRBV28 and TRBJ2-6; tentative D call: TRBD1 (6 bases). The CDR3 sequence is 16 residues long. Per germline, CDR1 MDHEN and CDR2 SYDVKM. Trimming pared 6 bases from V and 4 bases from J, leaving 16 bases between. CDR3 sequence reads: CASRRAGELGANVLTF. CDR3 in DNA: TGTGCCAGCAGGCGTGCAGGGGAATTGGGGGCCAACGTCCTGACTTTC.

This clone turned up a few times. The chain recombines TRBV18 with TRBJ2-7; D is perhaps TRBD2 (6 bases). The CDR3 totals 14 residues. Germline values: CDR1 KGHSH, CDR2 LQKENI. The V gene lost 6 bases and the J gene lost 3 bases, with 15 bases spanning the gap. The CDR3 bases are TGTGCCAGCTCGCCCCGGGGAGCGGGCTACGAGCAGTACTTC. This translates into CASSPRGAGYEQYF.

The rearrangement links TRBV5-1 to TRBJ1-6; perhaps TRBD1 as D (6 bases). Germline CDR1 reads SGHRS; CDR2 reads YFSETQ. The CDR3 length is 13 residues. Trimming shortened V by 7 bases and J by 2 bases, and 7 bases separated the two germline ends. CDR3 residues: CASGDTYNSPLHF. Written as DNA, the CDR3 is TGCGCCAGCGGGGACACCTATAATTCACCCCTCCACTTT. The entire variable domain, with the rest obtained from reference TRBV5-1 and TRBJ1-6, is as follows: KAGVTQTPRYLIKTRGQQVTLSCSPISGHRSVSWYQQTPGQGLQFLFEYFSETQRNKGNFPGRFSGRQFSNSRSEMNVSTLELGDSALYLCASGDTYNSPLHFGNGTRLTVT.

V usage is TRBV5-1 and J usage is TRBJ1-5; tentative D call: TRBD1 (6 bases). Looked up from germline, CDR1 is SGHRS and CDR2 is YFSETQ. V lost 0 bases and J lost 6, with 13 bases in between. CDR3 length: 15 residues. CDR3: CASSLDPGDSQPQHF. In DNA form, the CDR3 reads TGCGCCAGCAGCTTGGATCCAGGGGATTCTCAGCCCCAGCATTTT.

The chain joins TRBV5-6 to TRBJ1-5; 7 nucleotides line up with TRBD1. The CDR3 loop spans 18 amino acids. Germline V gives CDR1 SGHDT, CDR2 YYEEEE. V gave up 3 bases and J gave up 0 bases; unmatched junction bases: 12. CDR3 nucleotides: TGTGCCAGCAGCTCGGGACAGTTAGGGGGATATAGCAATCAGCCCCAGCATTTT. Its protein is CASSSGQLGGYSNQPQHF.

The chain carries TRBV28 and TRBJ2-7; D call uncertain. The CDR3 consists of 15 residues. V was trimmed by 1 base and J by 0 bases, leaving 10 bases between them. CDR1 and CDR2 (germline): MDHEN, SYDVKM. CDR3 DNA: TGTGCCAGCAGTTTATTCGTCCTAAGCTCCTACGAGCAGTACTTC. It yields the protein CASSLFVLSSYEQYF.

The V and J genes are TRBV6-5 and TRBJ2-2; D unclear. Looked up from germline, CDR1 is MNHEY and CDR2 is SVGAGI. V lost 6 bases and J lost 4, with 3 bases in between. CDR3 length: 11 amino acids. Here the CDR3 DNA reads TGTGCCAGCAGGAGCACCGGGGAGCTGTTTTTT. Its protein product is CASRSTGELFF.

This sequence joins TRBV30 and TRBJ2-2, with 15 bases identical to TRBD2. The germline V gene encodes CDR1 GTSNPN and CDR2 SVGIG (reference sequence). This CDR3 spans 19 amino acids. CDR3 nucleotides: TGTATCGGGCGCCCCCTTGGACTAGCGGGAGGGCCGTCGACCGGGGAGCTGTTTTTT. Its translation: CIGRPLGLAGGPSTGELFF.

The chain recombines TRBV5-1 with TRBJ2-2; tentatively, D is TRBD2 (6 bases). Trimming removed 4 bases at V and 4 bases at J, with 11 bases between. This CDR3 comprises 14 residues. Germline assignment: CDR1 SGHRS and CDR2 YFSETQ. DNA of the CDR3: TGCGCCAGCAGCGGGGGGACCGGCACCGGGGAGCTGTTTTTT. Translation: CASSGGTGTGELFF.

The gene calls are TRBV28 and TRBJ2-7; 9 bases fit TRBD1. Germline lookup yields CDR1 MDHEN and CDR2 SYDVKM. This CDR3 comprises 14 residues. V was clipped by 6 bases and J by 2 bases; unmatched bases: 5. As DNA, the CDR3 is TGTGCCAGCAGGAGACAGGGGGTCGCCTACGAGCAGTACTTC. Protein sequence: CASRRQGVAYEQYF.

This clone has just one count. The CDR3 loop is CASSLGTGTHGEQYF. The CDR3 DNA reads TGTGCCAGCAGTTTGGGGACAGGGACGCACGGCGAGCAGTACTTC. The chain is built from TRBV28 and TRBJ2-7; 9 bases are shared with TRBD1. The germline V gene encodes CDR1 MDHEN and CDR2 SYDVKM. With V trimmed by 3 bases and J by 6 bases, 9 bases remained unmatched. CDR3 length equals 15 residues.

This clone was recorded once. This chain joins TRBV5-1 and TRBJ2-6, with TRBD1 matching over 7 bases. This CDR3 is 15 amino acids long. V shed 5 bases and J 2 bases; nucleotides not matched to a gene: 4. The V gene's germline CDR1 is SGHRS and CDR2 YFSETQ. CDR3 amino acids: CASSPQGAGANVLTF. The CDR3 DNA reads as TGCGCCAGCAGTCCTCAGGGGGCTGGGGCCAACGTCCTGACTTTC.

The chain employs TRBV6-5 and TRBJ2-1; the match to TRBD2 covers 10 bases. Germline CDR1 reads MNHEY; CDR2 reads SVGAGI. V trimming: 6 bases; J trimming: 10 bases; junction bases outside the gene matches: 9. The CDR3 sequence is 14 residues long. For the CDR3, the DNA is TGTGCCAGCAGATCGAGCGGGGGGGCCGGGGAGCAGTTCTTC. Residues: CASRSSGGAGEQFF.

This clone was picked up a small number of times. V is TRBV5-6 and J is TRBJ1-1, with TRBD1 matching 9 bases. CDR1 and CDR2 from the germline V gene are SGHDT and YYEEEE. The CDR3 extends over 14 amino acids. V lost 4 bases, J lost 10 bases, and 11 bases stayed unmatched. The CDR3 reads CASSPGTGMFGAFF. The CDR3 DNA reads as TGTGCCAGCAGCCCCGGGACAGGGATGTTCGGAGCTTTCTTT.

This chain joins TRBV5-3 and TRBJ2-5; D ambiguous. TRBV5-3 is recorded as an ORF, its role being uncertain. V was shortened by 10 bases and J by 2 bases, with 18 bases between the two germline ends. The CDR3 covers 14 residues. The CDR3 DNA is TGTGCCGCCTACGCGCCCCCGAGGCAAGAGACCCAGTACTTC. As protein: CAAYAPPRQETQYF.

This chain links TRBV27 with TRBJ1-1, with D unclear. Per the germline V gene, CDR1 is MNHEY and CDR2 is SMNVEV (reference sequence). Trimming pared 4 bases from V and 5 bases from J, leaving 20 bases between. The CDR3 runs 16 residues. The CDR3 DNA is TGTGCCAGCAGTTCAACCGGGAGAGAGGGATGGACTGAAGCTTTCTTT. It is translated as CASSSTGREGWTEAFF.